One sample yielded the 10 T cell receptor beta chains listed below, sequenced in a study of tissue T cells after allogeneic stem cell transplantation. Repertoires were generated with immunoSEQ multiplex PCR, while TCRdb's copy carries only in-frame clones and drops some. The data hold 20,000 to 25,000 clones, with almost 70% observed a single time. Sequencing used blood. Receptor source: a female BALB/c mouse in good health. As its MHC haplotype, the strain has H2-d.

On this clone: Genes and germline are mouse. The read halts 1 residue ahead of the CDR3 end, with the missing end drawn from the germline J gene. The chain has TRBV13-1 and TRBJ1-4, with no clear D. This CDR3 comprises 13 residues. V was shortened by 5 bases and J by 0 bases, with 5 bases between the two germline ends. Germline V gene data show CDR1 as NSHNY and CDR2 as SYGAGN. The chain's CDR3 is CASRQLSNERLFF. CDR3 bases read: TGTGCCAGCAGGCAACTTTCCAACGAAAGATTATTT.

Details on this clone: Gene names refer to mouse genes. Read coverage stops 1 residue before the CDR3 terminus; the germline J gene supplies the remainder. The chain is built from TRBV19 and TRBJ1-6; D call uncertain. Being an ORF, TRBJ1-6 has a function that is uncertain. The V gene's germline CDR1 is FNHDT and CDR2 SITEND (reference sequence). The CDR3 covers 14 residues. V lost 2 bases to trimming and J lost 5 bases, with 8 bases between them. This chain's CDR3 is CASSIGGDNSPLYF. The DNA read from the CDR3 is TGTGCCAGCAGTATTGGCGGGGATAATTCGCCCCTCTAC.

Concerning this clone itself: Gene names are mouse gene names. Read coverage stops 1 residue before the CDR3 terminus; the germline J gene supplies the remainder. This chain joins TRBV5 and TRBJ1-3; no clear D. V shed 0 bases and J shed 0 bases, with 6 bases lying between them. Germline-derived CDR1 and CDR2 are LGHNA and YNLKQL (reference sequence). This CDR3 is built from 15 residues. The DNA read from the CDR3 is TGTGCCAGCAGCCAAGACCCCTATTCTGGAAATACGCTCTAT. It encodes CASSQDPYSGNTLY. In full, the CDR3 is CASSQDPYSGNTLYF.

On this clone: Gene labels here are mouse ones. The read comes to an end 1 residue before the CDR3 does, leaving the germline J gene to fill in the end. V is TRBV13-2 and J is TRBJ2-4; 7 bases line up with TRBD2. V lost 2 bases, J lost 0 bases, and 3 bases stayed unmatched. Germline CDR1 NNHNN, CDR2 SYGAGS (reference sequence). CDR3 length equals 15 residues. Incomplete CDR3 DNA: TGTGCCAGCGGTGAATCTGGGGGTAGTCAAAACACCTTGTAC. Amino acids: CASGESGGSQNTLY. The whole CDR3 sequence reads CASGESGGSQNTLYF.

Points on this clone: The genes are named according to mouse. The missing CDR3 end, 1 residue past where the read stops, is filled in from the germline J gene. V is TRBV5 and J is TRBJ2-1; D not certain. CDR3 length: 14 residues. The germline gives CDR1 LGHNA, CDR2 YNLKQL (reference sequence). Trimming took 1 base from V and 2 from J, leaving 6 bases between them. CDR3 amino acids: CASSQAQDYAEQFF. The CDR3 bases that were read are TGTGCCAGCAGCCAAGCCCAGGACTATGCTGAGCAGTTC.

As concerns this clone: The gene symbols are mouse symbols. The CDR3 end falls 1 residue outside the read, so it is completed with the germline J gene. This chain connects TRBV14 to TRBJ1-3; D not resolved. Between the trimmed V and J ends, which lost 1 base and 0 bases, there was a span of 8 bases. Germline values: CDR1 SGHDT, CDR2 FRDEAV. The length of the CDR3 is 15 residues. CDR3 in amino acids: CASSFSSNSGNTLYF. CDR3 bases read: TGTGCCAGCAGTTTCAGCAGTAATTCTGGAAATACGCTCTAT.

Note on this clone: The genes are named according to mouse. The read stops 1 residue short of the end of the CDR3; the missing end is completed from the germline J gene. V is TRBV19 and J is TRBJ1-1; 8 positions agree with TRBD1. The CDR3 length is 15 residues. V trimming: 4 bases; J trimming: 2 bases; junction bases outside the gene matches: 7. The germline gives CDR1 FNHDT, CDR2 SITEND (reference sequence). CDR3 region: CASSPRTGLNTEVFF. The sequenced part of the CDR3 DNA is TGTGCCAGCAGTCCCCGGACAGGGCTTAACACAGAAGTCTTC.

This clone was detected only a few times. Gene names denote mouse genes. Read coverage stops 1 residue before the CDR3 terminus; the germline J gene supplies the remainder. The chain couples TRBV30 to TRBJ2-1; D is possibly TRBD1 (6 bases). The V end was cut by 4 bases, the J end by 1 base, with 14 bases between. Germline assignment: CDR1 SQVVS and CDR2 ANEGSEA. This CDR3 spans 15 amino acids. The CDR3 sequence: CSSKGTGRNYAEQFF. The sequenced CDR3 bases are TGTAGTTCTAAGGGCACAGGGAGGAACTATGCTGAGCAGTTC. Supplemented by reference TRBV30 and TRBJ2-1, the full variable domain reads SVLLYQKPNRDICQSGTSLKIQCVADSQVVSMFWYQQFQEQSLMLMATANEGSEATYESGFTKDKFPISRPNLTFSTLTVNNARPGDSSIYFCSSKGTGRNYAEQFFGPGTRLTVL.

This clone came up a few times. Genes and germline are mouse. The DNA ends 1 residue before the CDR3 does, and the rest of the CDR3 is filled in from the germline J gene. The chain employs TRBV13-1 and TRBJ2-7, with TRBD2 matching 10 bases. CDR3 length equals 15 residues. With V trimmed by 5 bases and J by 0 bases, 5 bases remained unmatched. Germline values: CDR1 NSHNY, CDR2 SYGAGN. The CDR3 DNA, read in part, is TGTGCCAGCAGATCGACTGGGGGGAGCTCCTATGAACAGTAC. It translates to CASRSTGGSSYEQY. The CDR3 in full is CASRSTGGSSYEQYF.

With respect to this clone: Gene and germline names: mouse. The sequence runs out 1 residue before the end of the CDR3; the remainder is reconstructed from the germline J gene. The chain employs TRBV13-1 and TRBJ2-7; no firm D call. The CDR3 loop spans 16 amino acids. The germline CDR1 and CDR2 sequences are NSHNY and SYGAGN. The V end lost 2 bases, the J end lost 4 bases, and 19 bases lay between the germline ends. Partial CDR3 DNA: TGTGCCAGCAGTGAAGTCCCCTTAAACCCGGGTTATGAACAGTAC. Protein: CASSEVPLNPGYEQY. The whole CDR3 protein is CASSEVPLNPGYEQYF.